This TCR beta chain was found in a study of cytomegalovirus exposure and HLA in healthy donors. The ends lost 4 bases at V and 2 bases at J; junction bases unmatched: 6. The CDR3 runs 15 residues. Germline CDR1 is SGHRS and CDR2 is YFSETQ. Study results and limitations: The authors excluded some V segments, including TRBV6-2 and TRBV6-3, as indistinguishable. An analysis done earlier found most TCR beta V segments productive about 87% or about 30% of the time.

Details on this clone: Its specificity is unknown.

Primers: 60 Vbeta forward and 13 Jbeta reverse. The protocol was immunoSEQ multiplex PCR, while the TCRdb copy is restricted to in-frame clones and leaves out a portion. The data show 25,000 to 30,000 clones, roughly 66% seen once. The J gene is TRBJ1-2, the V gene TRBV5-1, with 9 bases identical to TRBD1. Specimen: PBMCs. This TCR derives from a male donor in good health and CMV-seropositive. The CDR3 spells CASSPDGQGNYGYTF. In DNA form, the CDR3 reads TGCGCCAGCAGCCCGGACGGACAGGGGAACTATGGCTACACCTTC.